The 15 T cell receptor beta chains listed next were all sequenced from one sample in a study of T cell repertoires in cytomegalovirus infection. These receptors lack a known antigen. TCRdb reprocessed the reads via MiXCR and lists one record per CDR3 protein. The sample carries approximately 120,000 distinct CDR3 sequences, over 25% recorded once. Source: CD8+ T cells from cultured PBMCs, taken from culture after CMV antigen stimulation. The receptor set was obtained from a human donor in good health (CMV status not recorded). Some clones in this sample may be carry-over from other donors' samples.

The J gene is TRBJ2-3, the V gene TRBV20-1, with D perhaps matching TRBD1 or TRBD2 (6 bases each). Germline values: CDR1 DFQATT, CDR2 SNEGSKA (reference sequence). V gave up 3 bases and J gave up 2 bases, with 15 bases separating them. The CDR3 totals 15 residues. Written as DNA, the CDR3 is TGCAGTGCTAGGAGGGGGACTGAGATCACAGATACGCAGTATTTT. It is translated as CSARRGTEITDTQYF.

This clonotype was recorded many times. The V call is TRBV7-2, the J call TRBJ2-7, with TRBD2 identical over 7 bases. V trimming: 4 bases; J trimming: 5 bases; junction bases outside the gene matches: 8. Germline V gene sequence: CDR1 SGHTA, CDR2 FQGNSA. There are 14 residues in the CDR3. In DNA, the CDR3 is TGTGCCAGCAGCTCCCTAGCGGTTAGCGACGAGCAGTACTTC. Translation gives CASSSLAVSDEQYF.

The chain has TRBV20-1 and TRBJ1-2; 9 bases match TRBD1. The CDR3 sequence is 15 residues long. Germline values: CDR1 DFQATT, CDR2 SNEGSKA (reference sequence). With 4 bases clipped from V and 4 bases from J, the junction kept 10 bases outside the gene matches. The CDR3 DNA is TGCAGTGCTATACAGGGGGCGCGTCCCCTCTATGGCTACACCTTC. Encoded protein: CSAIQGARPLYGYTF.

This chain links TRBV11-1 with TRBJ1-4; a possible D gene is TRBD1 (5 bases). V was shortened by 5 bases and J by 10 bases, with 17 bases between the two germline ends. Germline assignment: CDR1 SGHAT and CDR2 FQDESV (reference sequence). The CDR3 runs 14 residues. The CDR3 is CASSPRTGVGKLFF. DNA of the CDR3: TGTGCCAGCAGCCCTCGGACGGGGGTTGGAAAACTGTTTTTT.

In this sample, this clonotype turned up a few times. The V and J genes are TRBV6-1 and TRBJ1-1; maybe TRBD1 (5 bases). Germline CDR1 MNHNS, CDR2 SASEGT. This CDR3 contains 13 residues. Trimming took off 5 bases at V and 4 bases at J, with 11 bases between the two ends. This CDR3 reads CASSPGRGTEAFF. The CDR3 DNA reads as TGTGCCAGCAGTCCAGGGAGAGGCACTGAAGCTTTCTTT.

The chain has TRBV6-1 and TRBJ1-1; TRBD1 aligns across 7 bases. V dropped 7 bases and J dropped 1; count of bases not matched to a gene: 0. CDR1 MNHNS and CDR2 SASEGT come from the germline V gene. The CDR3 runs 12 residues. The DNA of the CDR3 is TGTGCCAGCAACAGGGGGAACACTGAAGCTTTCTTT. It codes for CASNRGNTEAFF.

The V and J genes are TRBV3-1 and TRBJ2-7, with 8 positions matching TRBD1. With V trimmed by 7 bases and J by 5 bases, 16 bases remained unmatched. This CDR3 spans 16 amino acids. Germline V gene sequence: CDR1 LGHDT, CDR2 YNNKEL (reference sequence). For the CDR3, the DNA is TGTGCCAGCACCCTGAGGCAGGGGGCTTTCCTTCACGAGCAGTACTTC. Its translation: CASTLRQGAFLHEQYF.

The chain links TRBV2 to TRBJ2-6; D gene unclear. The CDR3 sequence is 19 residues long. Germline lookup yields CDR1 SNHLY and CDR2 FYNNEI. V was trimmed by 4 bases and J by 0 bases, leaving 19 bases between them. CDR3 in amino acids: CASSGGRSQTGSGANVLTF. The CDR3 nucleotides read TGTGCCAGCAGTGGGGGTCGCAGTCAAACCGGCTCTGGGGCCAACGTCCTGACTTTC.

This clonotype was recorded a few times. This chain connects TRBV12-3 or TRBV12-4 to TRBJ2-5; D is unclear. Trimming cost V 6 bases and J 5 bases, with 7 bases left between them. The CDR3 consists of 11 residues. CDR3 DNA: TGTGCCAGCAGCGGTGGGGAGACCCAGTACTTC. Its protein product is CASSGGETQYF.

This clonotype was recorded many times. The DNA is left out, because the CDR3 cannot be placed on it with certainty; the CDR3 is given as TCRdb lists it. The J gene is TRBJ1-5, the V gene TRBV20-1; no DNA check was done on the table's D call, TRBD1. Germline loops: CDR1 DFQATT, CDR2 SNEGSKA (reference sequence). The CDR3 has 14 residues if both end residues are counted. The CDR3 sequence is CSAVLDRGGQPQHF.

The chain combines TRBV7-9 with TRBJ2-3; D remains unclear. Looked up from germline, CDR1 is SEHNR and CDR2 is FQNEAQ (reference sequence). The V and J ends lost 6 bases and 4 bases respectively, with 14 bases between them. CDR3 length equals 14 residues. DNA for the CDR3: TGTGCCAGCAGAGGATTGGGTGTGCCAGATACGCAGTATTTT. Residues: CASRGLGVPDTQYF.

This clonotype was seen ten or more times. The chain joins TRBV7-2 to TRBJ2-2, with 10 bases that match TRBD1. The CDR3 length is 15 residues. The trim removed 5 bases at V and 7 bases at J, leaving 7 bases unmatched. CDR1 is SGHTA and CDR2 is FQGNSA in the germline V gene. The CDR3 region has the DNA TGTGCCAGCAGCGCGCGACAGGGGGCGGGCGGGGAGCTGTTTTTT. This gives the protein CASSARQGAGGELFF. The variable domain in full, completed from reference TRBV7-2 and TRBJ2-2, reads GAGVSQSPSNKVTEKGKDVELRCDPISGHTALYWYRQSLGQGLEFLIYFQGNSAPDKSGLPSDRFSAERTGGSVSTLTIQRTQQEDSAVYLCASSARQGAGGELFFGEGSRLTVL.

The chain combines TRBV5-4 with TRBJ2-7; 8 bases agree with TRBD2. The CDR3 length is 16 residues. Germline V gene data show CDR1 as SGHNT and CDR2 as YYREEE (reference sequence). Trimming removed 4 bases from V and 2 bases from J; junction bases left unmatched: 11. Here the CDR3 reads CASSLRPLAGAYEQYF. CDR3 coding DNA: TGTGCCAGCAGCCTCCGGCCCCTAGCGGGCGCCTACGAGCAGTACTTC.

The chain is built from TRBV6-2 or TRBV6-3 and TRBJ2-5, with a tentative D call TRBD1 (5 bases). Germline V lookup: CDR1 MNHEY, CDR2 SVGEGT. This CDR3 region has 13 residues. V shed 7 bases and J shed 3 bases, with 12 bases lying between them. CDR3 bases: TGTGCCAGCACCCAGGGTTTCGAAGAGACCCAGTACTTC. The encoded protein is CASTQGFEETQYF.

This clonotype was found many times. The chain carries TRBV19 and TRBJ2-1; D is unclear. Trimming took off 1 base at V and 8 bases at J, with 6 bases between the two ends. This CDR3 has 12 amino acids. Germline CDR1 reads LNHDA; CDR2 reads SQIVND (reference sequence). Written as DNA, the CDR3 is TGTGCCAGTAGTATAGGAGCGCATGAGCAGTTCTTC. This encodes CASSIGAHEQFF.